The 20 T cell receptor beta chains listed next were all sequenced from one sample in a study of blood T cell repertoires in COVID-19. Profiled with immunoSEQ multiplex PCR; TCRdb holds only in-frame clones, not every one. The sample yields roughly 62,000 clones, roughly three quarters seen once. Source material: peripheral blood. The receptors come from an elderly woman with active or convalescent COVID-19.

V usage is TRBV7-8 and J usage is TRBJ2-1; 7 bases map to TRBD1. This CDR3 region has 15 residues. V shed 5 bases and J 1 base; nucleotides not matched to a gene: 5. Per germline, CDR1 SGHVS and CDR2 FQNEAQ. CDR3 DNA: TGTGCCAGCAGCCTCGACAGGGATTCCTACAATGAGCAGTTCTTC. This codes for CASSLDRDSYNEQFF.

V and J are TRBV11-3 and TRBJ2-3, with D possibly TRBD1 on 5 matching bases. CDR1 and CDR2 from the germline V gene are SGHNT and YENEEA. The length of the CDR3 is 16 residues. The V end was cut by 3 bases, the J end by 2 bases, with 15 bases between. CDR3 coding DNA: TGTGCCAGCAGCTTGGGCCCCGACAGAGACACAGATACGCAGTATTTT. The encoded protein is CASSLGPDRDTDTQYF.

The rearrangement uses TRBV2 and TRBJ1-1; D may be TRBD1 (6 bases). V dropped 6 bases and J dropped 6 bases, with 8 bases sitting between them. The germline V gene encodes CDR1 SNHLY and CDR2 FYNNEI. This CDR3 has 11 residues. CDR3 in DNA: TGTGCCAGCAGGACAGGTCCTGAAGCTTTCTTT. Translated: CASRTGPEAFF.

This clone was recorded a few times. Here the CDR3 DNA reads TGTGCCAGCAGCTTAGATAGGGGGGGCGCTTATGATGAGCAGTTCTTC. Translating gives CASSLDRGGAYDEQFF. This chain joins TRBV7-2 and TRBJ2-1; a possible D gene is TRBD2 (7 bases). The germline gives CDR1 SGHTA, CDR2 FQGNSA. The V end was cut by 1 base, the J end by 8 bases, with 18 bases between. The CDR3 consists of 16 residues.

V is TRBV7-9 and J is TRBJ1-2; perhaps TRBD1 as D (5 bases). CDR3 length: 16 residues. Germline V CDR1 and CDR2: SEHNR, FQNEAQ (reference sequence). Trimming took 6 bases from V and 5 from J, leaving 22 bases between them. The CDR3 protein is CASSRLREGRVYGYTF. The CDR3 coding sequence is TGTGCCAGCAGTCGATTAAGGGAGGGACGAGTATATGGCTACACCTTC.

V is TRBV3-1 (or the pseudogene TRBV3-2) and J is TRBJ1-2, with D possibly TRBD1 on 5 matching bases. Trimming took 4 bases from V and 10 from J, leaving 13 bases between them. This CDR3 contains 12 residues. Germline V CDR1 and CDR2: LGHDT, YNNKEL (reference sequence). The CDR3 DNA follows: TGTGCCAGCAGCCGGGACCGCGGGGTCTACACCTTC. Translating it yields CASSRDRGVYTF.

The V and J genes are TRBV5-4 and TRBJ1-1; D not resolved. Germline assignment: CDR1 SGHNT and CDR2 YYREEE (reference sequence). The V gene lost 5 bases and the J gene lost 0 bases, with 8 bases spanning the gap. The CDR3 runs to 13 residues. In DNA form, the CDR3 reads TGTGCCAGCAGTTACTCGGTGAACACTGAAGCTTTCTTT. Its translation: CASSYSVNTEAFF.

The rearrangement links TRBV27 to TRBJ1-2, with D possibly matching TRBD1 (6 bases). The CDR3 is 13 residues long. Trimming cost V 8 bases and J 7 bases, with 17 bases left between them. The germline gives CDR1 MNHEY, CDR2 SMNVEV (reference sequence). The CDR3 is CASRPRGVPGYTF. The CDR3 DNA reads as TGTGCCAGCCGCCCCAGGGGAGTCCCTGGCTACACCTTC.

This clone was observed many times. The rearrangement links TRBV6-5 to TRBJ2-7, with TRBD1 as a possible D gene (7 bases). Germline V gene sequence: CDR1 MNHEY, CDR2 SVGAGI. The V end lost 5 bases, the J end lost 3 bases, and 14 bases lay between the germline ends. The CDR3 consists of 14 residues. The CDR3 loop reads CASSQGGQLYEQYF. In DNA, the CDR3 is TGTGCCAGCAGTCAGGGGGGACAGCTCTACGAGCAGTACTTC.

V usage is TRBV5-1 and J usage is TRBJ1-5; TRBD1 matches at 8 bases. Per the germline V gene, CDR1 is SGHRS and CDR2 is YFSETQ. The CDR3 runs to 14 residues. The ends lost 3 bases at V and 7 bases at J; junction bases unmatched: 6. The DNA of the CDR3 is TGCGCCAGCAGCTCCGGGACAGGAGGACAGCCCCAGCATTTT. This encodes CASSSGTGGQPQHF.

The chain joins TRBV7-9 to TRBJ1-4, with a tentative D call TRBD1 (5 bases). Deletions cut 5 bases from V and 6 bases from J, with 16 bases between. This CDR3 contains 15 residues. The germline V gene encodes CDR1 SEHNR and CDR2 FQNEAQ (reference sequence). The CDR3 sequence is CASSASAGPDEKLFF. CDR3 DNA: TGTGCCAGCAGCGCAAGTGCGGGGCCGGATGAAAAACTGTTTTTT.

This chain connects TRBV6-4 to TRBJ2-1, with 10 nucleotides matching TRBD2. The trim removed 8 bases at V and 9 bases at J, leaving 10 bases unmatched. The CDR3 has 14 residues. Germline CDR1 MRHNA, CDR2 SNTAGT. CDR3 sequence reads: CASRGERGGCEQFF. The CDR3 DNA is TGTGCCAGCCGCGGCGAGCGGGGGGGCTGTGAGCAGTTCTTC.

This sequence joins TRBV7-8 and TRBJ1-4, with TRBD1 matching over 10 bases. The germline V gene encodes CDR1 SGHVS and CDR2 FQNEAQ. This CDR3 comprises 14 residues. With 4 bases clipped from V and 5 bases from J, the junction kept 1 base outside the gene matches. CDR3 region: CASSWGQGNEKLFF. The CDR3 region has the DNA TGTGCCAGCAGCTGGGGACAGGGGAATGAAAAACTGTTTTTT.

This clone was picked up one time. The V gene is TRBV6-5, the J gene TRBJ1-1; TRBD1 might be the D (5 bases). V lost 5 bases and J 4 bases, leaving 11 bases between the germline ends. This CDR3 has 13 residues. Germline-derived CDR1 and CDR2 are MNHEY and SVGAGI. CDR3 sequence reads: CASSRQTSTEAFF. The CDR3 DNA follows: TGTGCCAGCAGTCGACAGACGAGCACTGAAGCTTTCTTT.

The chain joins TRBV19 to TRBJ2-7, with no clear D. The CDR3 has 14 residues. The V gene's germline CDR1 is LNHDA and CDR2 SQIVND (reference sequence). Trimming removed 1 base from V and 3 bases from J, with 10 bases in between. CDR3 amino acids: CASSIVGGNYEQYF. In nucleotides, the CDR3 is TGTGCCAGTAGTATAGTTGGCGGAAACTACGAGCAGTACTTC. The full variable domain, in which reference TRBV19 and TRBJ2-7 provide the parts outside the CDR3, is DGGITQSPKYLFRKEGQNVTLSCEQNLNHDAMYWYRQDPGQGLRLIYYSQIVNDFQKGDIAEGYSVSREKKESFPLTVTSAQKNPTAFYLCASSIVGGNYEQYFGPGTRLTVT.

The chain has TRBV3-1 (or the pseudogene TRBV3-2) and TRBJ2-1, with D hard to call. Trimming cost V 0 bases and J 4 bases, with 13 bases left between them. Germline-derived CDR1 and CDR2 are LGHDT and YNNKEL (reference sequence). This CDR3 comprises 16 residues. DNA of the CDR3: TGTGCCAGCAGCCAAGATCCAGCGCGACCGTACAATGAGCAGTTCTTC. Translating it yields CASSQDPARPYNEQFF.

V is TRBV19 and J is TRBJ1-6; D gene ambiguous. Deletions cut 5 bases from V and 7 bases from J, with 6 bases between. Germline lookup yields CDR1 LNHDA and CDR2 SQIVND (reference sequence). This CDR3 spans 12 amino acids. The CDR3 nucleotides are TGTGCCAGTAGTCCGACAAATTCACCCCTCCACTTT. It specifies CASSPTNSPLHF.

This chain joins TRBV5-8 and TRBJ1-4; TRBD1 agrees at 7 bases. Germline trimming cut 4 bases from V and 5 bases from J; bases unmatched to any gene: 8. Germline CDR1 SGHTS, CDR2 YDEGEE. The CDR3 is made up of 15 amino acids. CDR3 amino acids: CASSRTGSGNEKLFF. CDR3 DNA sequence: TGTGCCAGCAGCCGGACAGGTAGTGGGAATGAAAAACTGTTTTTT.

The chain carries TRBV27 and TRBJ2-1; D possibly corresponds to TRBD1 (5 bases). V gave up 5 bases and J gave up 6 bases, with 20 bases separating them. There are 16 residues in the CDR3. Germline CDR1 MNHEY, CDR2 SMNVEV (reference sequence). Here the CDR3 reads CASSPRSAGPSNEQFF. DNA of the CDR3: TGTGCCAGCAGTCCCCGATCGGCAGGGCCCTCCAATGAGCAGTTCTTC.

The genes are TRBV7-9 and TRBJ2-5; D unresolved. This CDR3 contains 14 residues. The germline V gene has CDR1 SEHNR and CDR2 FQNEAQ (reference sequence). The V and J ends lost 2 bases and 10 bases respectively, with 17 bases between them. CDR3 protein: CASSLTNRLLDQYF. The CDR3 nucleotides are TGTGCCAGCAGCTTAACGAATAGATTATTAGACCAGTACTTC.